Described below is a single T cell receptor (beta chain) sequence and its context. What it binds is unknown. This sample stems from a study of T cell responses to AZD1222 COVID-19 vaccine. General study findings and limits: Vaccination with two AZD1222 doses was followed by a rise in Spike-specific TCR breadth and depth. Nearly half of unique spike-specific TCRs reportedly avoided B.1.351 and B.1.1.7 mutated regions. Donors, mostly white British, included more females; clonal diversity was possibly underestimated.

CDR1 is MNHEY, CDR2 SVGAGI, per germline. Trimming pared 6 bases from V and 4 bases from J, leaving 17 bases between. The CDR3 length is 15 residues. Measured with immunoSEQ multiplex PCR; TCRdb has only the in-frame clones, and not every one. The sample holds 130,000 to 150,000 clones, roughly nine tenths seen once. V usage is TRBV6-5 and J usage is TRBJ2-3, with D possibly being TRBD2 (7 bases). The sequence was obtained from an adult in good health. Sequenced here: peripheral blood, sampled on day 0 of AZD1222 vaccination. CDR3 nucleotides: TGTGCCAGCAGCACCCGGGGGGCGATTGCAGATACGCAGTATTTT. Amino acids: CASSTRGAIADTQYF.